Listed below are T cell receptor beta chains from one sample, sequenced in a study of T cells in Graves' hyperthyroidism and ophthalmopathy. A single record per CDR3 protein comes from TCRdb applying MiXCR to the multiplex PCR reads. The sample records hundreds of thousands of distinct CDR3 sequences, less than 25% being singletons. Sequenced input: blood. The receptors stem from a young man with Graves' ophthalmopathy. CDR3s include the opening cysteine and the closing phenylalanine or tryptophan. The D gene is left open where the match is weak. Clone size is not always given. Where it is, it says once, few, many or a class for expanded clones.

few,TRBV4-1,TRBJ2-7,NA,CASSQDRATYEQYF,TGCGCCAGCAGCCAAGACAGGGCCACCTACGAGCAGTACTTC
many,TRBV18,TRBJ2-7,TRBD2,CASSPMMSGRGNEQYF,TGTGCCAGCTCACCAATGATGAGCGGGAGAGGTAACGAGCAGTACTTC
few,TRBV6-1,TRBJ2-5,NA,CASILRETQYF,TGTGCCAGCATTCTTCGGGAGACCCAGTACTTC
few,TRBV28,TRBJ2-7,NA,CASSPSVSSPYEQYF,TGTGCCAGCAGCCCTTCCGTGTCATCCCCCTACGAGCAGTACTTC
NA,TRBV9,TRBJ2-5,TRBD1,CASTLRGGQGETQYF,TGTGCCAGCACCCTTCGAGGGGGCCAAGGAGAGACCCAGTACTTC
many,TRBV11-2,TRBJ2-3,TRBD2,CASSPQLAGGGGTQYF,TGTGCCAGCAGCCCGCAACTAGCGGGGGGAGGAGGTACGCAGTATTTT
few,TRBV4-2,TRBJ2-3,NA,CASSQNPSATSDTQYF,TGTGCCAGCAGCCAAAACCCCAGTGCGACCTCAGATACGCAGTATTTT
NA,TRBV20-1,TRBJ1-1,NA,CSASRTNQNTEAFF,TGCAGTGCTAGCAGGACGAATCAGAACACTGAAGCTTTCTTT
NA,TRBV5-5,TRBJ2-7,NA,CASSFYHLTKNEQYF,TGTGCCAGCAGCTTTTACCACCTAACGAAAAACGAGCAGTACTTC
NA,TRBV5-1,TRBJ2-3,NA,CASSPDREGMVGTDTQYF,TGCGCCAGCAGCCCGGACAGGGAGGGCATGGTCGGCACAGATACGCAGTATTTT
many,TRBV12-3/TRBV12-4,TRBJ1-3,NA,CASSLVRRLPGNTIYF,TGTGCCAGCAGTTTAGTACGCAGGCTACCTGGAAACACCATATATTTT
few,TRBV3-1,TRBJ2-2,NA,CASSQEIGLANTGELFF,TGTGCCAGCAGCCAAGAGATAGGGCTAGCTAACACCGGGGAGCTGTTTTTT
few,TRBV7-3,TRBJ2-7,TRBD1,CASSSGGLNNEQYF,TGTGCCAGCAGCTCAGGGGGCCTCAACAACGAGCAGTACTTC
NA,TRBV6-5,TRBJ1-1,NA,CASSYSGGREAFF,TGTGCCAGCAGTTACTCGGGGGGGCGTGAAGCTTTCTTT
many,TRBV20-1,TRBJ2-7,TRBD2,CSARASLASSSGRYEQYF,TGCAGTGCTAGAGCCTCGCTGGCTTCCTCTAGCGGGAGGTACGAGCAGTACTTC
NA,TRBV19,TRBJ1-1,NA,CASSSRVPMNTEAFF,TGTGCCAGTAGTTCCCGGGTCCCCATGAACACTGAAGCTTTCTTT
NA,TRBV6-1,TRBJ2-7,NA,CASRAGQTALGEQYF,TGTGCCAGCAGAGCCGGGCAGACGGCACTCGGCGAGCAGTACTTC
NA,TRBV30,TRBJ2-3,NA,CAWISSPSTDTQYF,TGTGCCTGGATTTCAAGTCCAAGCACAGATACGCAGTATTTT
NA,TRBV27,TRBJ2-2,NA,CASSRIIWGELFF,TGTGCCAGCAGTCGTATCATTTGGGGGGAGCTGTTTTTT
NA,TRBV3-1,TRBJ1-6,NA,CASSQMGGGSPLHF,TGTGCCAGCAGTCAGATGGGGGGAGGGTCACCCCTCCACTTT
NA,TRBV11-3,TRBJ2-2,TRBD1,CASSRTGAFTGELFF,TGTGCCAGCAGCCGTACAGGGGCCTTCACCGGGGAGCTGTTTTTT
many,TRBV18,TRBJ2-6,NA,CASSPPAGANVLTF,TGTGCCAGCTCACCACCCGCCGGGGCCAACGTCCTGACTTTC
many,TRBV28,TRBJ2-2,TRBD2,CASSVRREIGELFF,TGTGCCAGCAGTGTCAGGCGGGAGATAGGGGAGCTGTTTTTT
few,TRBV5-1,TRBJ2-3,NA,CASSLDGAGSDTQYF,TGCGCCAGCAGCTTGGACGGGGCAGGGTCGGATACGCAGTATTTT
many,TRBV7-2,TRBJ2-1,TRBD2,CASSFSGSSYNEQFF,TGTGCCAGCAGCTTTAGCGGGAGCTCCTACAATGAGCAGTTCTTC
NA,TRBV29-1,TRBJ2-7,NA,CSVIITTSYEQYF,TGCAGCGTGATCATTACCACCTCCTACGAGCAGTACTTC
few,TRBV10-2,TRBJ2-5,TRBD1,CASSESNYRGDQYF,TGCGCCAGCAGTGAGTCCAACTACAGGGGGGACCAGTACTTC
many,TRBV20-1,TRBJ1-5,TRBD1,CSAGGAGQPQHF,TGCAGTGCAGGGGGCGCCGGGCAGCCCCAGCATTTT
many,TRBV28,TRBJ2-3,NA,CASSVERGFNTDTQYF,TGTGCCAGCAGTGTAGAGCGCGGGTTTAACACAGATACGCAGTATTTT
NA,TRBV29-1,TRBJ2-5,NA,CSVRDLGTQYF,TGCAGCGTTCGGGACCTGGGGACCCAGTACTTC
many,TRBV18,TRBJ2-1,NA,CASSPGLSNEQFF,TGTGCCAGCTCACCAGGACTCTCTAATGAGCAGTTCTTC
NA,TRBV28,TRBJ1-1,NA,CASGTPGITEAFF,TGTGCCAGCGGCACCCCAGGGATCACTGAAGCTTTCTTT
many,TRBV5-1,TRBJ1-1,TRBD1,CASSFGTGDTEAFF,TGCGCCAGCAGCTTCGGGACAGGGGACACTGAAGCTTTCTTT
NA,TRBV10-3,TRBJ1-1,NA,CAISESTEAFF,TGTGCCATCAGTGAGTCGACTGAAGCTTTCTTT
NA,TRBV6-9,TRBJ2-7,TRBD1,CASSYPGQGAFLEQYF,TGTGCCAGCAGTTACCCGGGACAGGGGGCTTTCCTCGAGCAGTACTTC
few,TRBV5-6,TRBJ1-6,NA,CASSFGYSPLHF,TGTGCCAGCAGCTTTGGGTATTCACCCCTCCACTTT
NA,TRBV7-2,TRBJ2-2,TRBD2,CASSSPGASGRLATGELFF,TGTGCCAGCAGCTCCCCCGGGGCTAGCGGGAGGCTCGCCACCGGGGAGCTGTTTTTT
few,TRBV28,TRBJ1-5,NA,CASIASAHRSQPQHF,TGTGCCAGCATCGCTTCGGCCCACCGGAGTCAGCCCCAGCATTTT
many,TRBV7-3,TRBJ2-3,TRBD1,CASSQQGSADTQYF,TGTGCCAGCAGCCAACAGGGGTCGGCAGATACGCAGTATTTT
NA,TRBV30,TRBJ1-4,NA,CAWRGTGYEKLFF,TGTGCCTGGAGGGGGACGGGTTATGAAAAACTGTTTTTT
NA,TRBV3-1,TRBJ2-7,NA,CASSQDVQSLREQYF,TGTGCCAGCAGCCAAGATGTGCAATCCCTACGGGAGCAGTACTTC
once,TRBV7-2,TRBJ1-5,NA,CASSLSHSNQPQHF,TGTGCCAGCAGCTTATCCCATAGCAATCAGCCCCAGCATTTT
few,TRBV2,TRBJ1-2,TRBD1,CASSKTGVVCGYTF,TGTGCCAGCAGTAAAACAGGGGTGGTGTGTGGCTACACCTTC
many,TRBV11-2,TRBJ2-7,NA,CASSLKPMGPYEQYF,TGTGCCAGCAGCTTAAAGCCGATGGGTCCCTACGAGCAGTACTTC
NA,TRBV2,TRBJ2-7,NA,CASSATGKPYEQYF,TGTGCCAGCAGTGCGACAGGTAAACCCTACGAGCAGTACTTC
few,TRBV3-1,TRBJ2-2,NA,CASSHGIGGGELFF,TGTGCCAGCAGCCACGGAATCGGGGGCGGGGAGCTGTTTTTT
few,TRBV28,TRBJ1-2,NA,CASSLGPQGLNYGYTF,TGTGCCAGCAGTTTAGGGCCGCAGGGTCTAAACTATGGCTACACCTTC
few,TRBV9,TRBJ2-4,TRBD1,CASSVGQGDIQYF,TGTGCCAGCAGCGTTGGACAGGGAGACATTCAGTACTTC
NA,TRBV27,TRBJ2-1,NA,CASSLLANRGEQFF,TGTGCCAGCAGTTTATTAGCGAACCGAGGCGAGCAGTTCTTC
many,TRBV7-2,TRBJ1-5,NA,CASSLVPSNQPQHF,TGTGCCAGCAGCTTAGTACCCAGCAATCAGCCCCAGCATTTT
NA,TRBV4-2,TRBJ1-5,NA,CASSQSEYSNQPQHF,TGTGCCAGCAGCCAATCGGAATATAGCAATCAGCCCCAGCATTTT
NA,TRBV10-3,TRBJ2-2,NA,CAILGTGELFF,TGTGCCATCCTGGGCACCGGGGAGCTGTTTTTT
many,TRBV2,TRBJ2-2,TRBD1,CASRTGTGRYTGELFF,TGTGCCAGCAGGACCGGGACAGGGCGGTACACCGGGGAGCTGTTTTTT
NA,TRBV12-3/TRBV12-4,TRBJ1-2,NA,CASSWGLSHGYTF,TGTGCCAGCAGTTGGGGCCTTTCCCATGGCTACACCTTC
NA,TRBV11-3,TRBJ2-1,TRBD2,CASSLVTPLAGDNEQFF,TGTGCCAGCAGCTTAGTTACCCCATTAGCGGGGGACAATGAGCAGTTCTTC
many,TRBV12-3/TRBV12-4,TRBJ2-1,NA,CASSLAQSNEQFF,TGTGCCAGCAGTTTAGCCCAGAGCAATGAGCAGTTCTTC